Below are 2 T cell receptor beta chains sequenced from a single sample in a study of shared clonotypes between healthy human individuals. Only in-frame clones appear in the TCRdb table, and some are missing; sequencing was by immunoSEQ multiplex PCR. The table lists about 1.5 million clones, under 99% of them singletons. Material: naive CD4+ T cells sorted from blood. Subset given: CD45RA+ positively selected. All receptors derive from a man under 40 in good health.

V is TRBV11-3 and J is TRBJ2-1; TRBD1 aligns across 8 bases. This CDR3 has 15 amino acids. The ends lost 5 bases at V and 5 bases at J; junction bases unmatched: 8. Germline-derived CDR1 and CDR2 are SGHNT and YENEEA. The CDR3: CASSKDRGFHNEQFF. The CDR3 DNA reads TGTGCCAGCAGCAAAGACAGGGGTTTTCACAATGAGCAGTTCTTC.

The chain recombines TRBV2 with TRBJ1-2, with a weak D call TRBD1 (6 bases). Per the germline V gene, CDR1 is SNHLY and CDR2 is FYNNEI. The CDR3 extends over 13 amino acids. Trimming pared 5 bases from V and 4 bases from J, leaving 11 bases between. The CDR3 nucleotides are TGTGCCAGCAGTAGGGACACCATCTATGGCTACACCTTC. Amino acid sequence: CASSRDTIYGYTF.